This TCR beta chain was captured by sequencing in a study of blood T cell repertoires in COVID-19. Turning to the study itself: Acute and convalescent COVID-19 specimens originated in the United States, Italy and Spain.

Original data processing: Counts of nucleated cells, estimated from reference gene primer amplification, were obtained. Measured with immunoSEQ multiplex PCR; TCRdb has only the in-frame clones, and not every one. Clonal size and the V and J genes are those of that table, whereas D and trimming came from the DNA. The sample includes roughly 120,000 clones, more than 85% of them seen just once. CDR1 is SGDLS and CDR2 is YYNGEE in the germline V gene. This CDR3 is built from 14 residues. V was pared by 3 bases and J by 6 bases, with 5 bases of the junction left unmatched. The source is a man aged 45-60 years with COVID-19, enrolled during active disease. The chain couples TRBV9 to TRBJ1-1, with TRBD1 identical over 10 bases. Sequencing input: peripheral blood. CDR3 nucleotide sequence: TGTGCCAGCAGCGCGACAGGGGGCGAGGCTGAAGCTTTCTTT. It yields the protein CASSATGGEAEAFF.